The 9 T cell receptor beta chains reported below all come from one sample, sequenced in a study of regulatory T cells in long-lasting Graves disease. HTBI primers from iRepertoire and Arm-PCR of CDR3 regions yielded the TCR beta libraries. TCRdb called the multiplex PCR reads again in MiXCR, with one record for every CDR3 protein. The sample lists 700,000 or so distinct CDR3 sequences, 30% occurring once. Regarding time point: persistent/refractory GD, antithyroid drugs over 5 years with positive TRAb. Following extraction of RNA from PBMCs, that RNA was used to make the TCR library. The sample consisted of peripheral blood mononuclear cells (PBMCs), taken when the disease was refractory, from a patient treated with antithyroid drugs. Every receptor here comes from a female donor with Graves disease.

The rearrangement links TRBV19 to TRBJ2-6; 8 positions match TRBD2. V lost 6 bases, J lost 0 bases, and 10 bases stayed unmatched. Germline CDR1 LNHDA, CDR2 SQIVND (reference sequence). The CDR3 spans 18 residues. The DNA of the CDR3 is TGTGCCAGTAGGTCCCTCCGGGGGGGGAACTCTGGGGCCAACGTCCTGACTTTC. Translation: CASRSLRGGNSGANVLTF. Looking up the rest from reference TRBV19 and TRBJ2-6 gives the full variable domain: DGGITQSPKYLFRKEGQNVTLSCEQNLNHDAMYWYRQDPGQGLRLIYYSQIVNDFQKGDIAEGYSVSREKKESFPLTVTSAQKNPTAFYLCASRSLRGGNSGANVLTFGAGSRLTVL.

This rearrangement joins TRBV4-1 to TRBJ1-4, with D possibly being TRBD1 (5 bases). From germline, CDR1 is MGHRA and CDR2 YSYEKL. The CDR3 has 16 amino acids. The V end was cut by 4 bases, the J end by 7 bases, with 19 bases between. Written as DNA, the CDR3 is TGCGCCAGCAGCCTCCAGGTAGAATTGAGGGGTGAAAAACTGTTTTTT. This translates into CASSLQVELRGEKLFF.

J is TRBJ1-1 and V is TRBV7-3; 7 positions match TRBD1. V lost 5 bases and J lost 4; bases outside the gene matches: 13. The germline CDR1 and CDR2 sequences are SGHTA and FQGTGA. This CDR3 is built from 16 residues. Written as DNA, the CDR3 is TGTGCCAGCAGCGCAAAGCACGATCCAGGGGGCACTGAAGCTTTCTTT. This translates into CASSAKHDPGGTEAFF. Filled out from reference TRBV7-3 and TRBJ1-1, the complete variable domain reads GAGVSQTPSNKVTEKGKYVELRCDPISGHTALYWYRQSLGQGPEFLIYFQGTGAADDSGLPNDRFFAVRPEGSVSTLKIQRTERGDSAVYLCASSAKHDPGGTEAFFGQGTRLTVV.

Only a few counts were recorded for this clonotype. The CDR3 protein is CASSSTSGSGETQYF. In DNA form, the CDR3 reads TGTGCCAGCAGCTCGACTAGCGGGAGCGGAGAGACCCAGTACTTC. The chain carries TRBV7-9 and TRBJ2-5; 12 bases fit TRBD2. Germline loops: CDR1 SEHNR, CDR2 FQNEAQ (reference sequence). The CDR3 sequence is 15 residues long. Losses at the gene ends were 4 bases for V and 4 bases for J; bases not matched to a gene: 4.

This chain joins TRBV20-1 and TRBJ1-5; 8 bases are shared with TRBD1. After removal of 4 bases from V and 6 bases from J, the junction contained 8 bases not matched to a gene. The V gene's germline CDR1 is DFQATT and CDR2 SNEGSKA (reference sequence). CDR3 length equals 14 residues. In DNA, the CDR3 is TGCAGTGCTACCGAGGCAGGGGGCGTTCAGCCCCAGCATTTT. This gives the protein CSATEAGGVQPQHF.

This clonotype has at least ten counts. The chain has TRBV6-1 and TRBJ2-7, with TRBD2 matching 8 bases. V lost 5 bases, J lost 0 bases, and 6 bases stayed unmatched. Looked up from germline, CDR1 is MNHNS and CDR2 is SASEGT. This CDR3 spans 15 amino acids. The CDR3 is CASSTPGTSSYEQYF. The DNA for the CDR3 is TGTGCCAGCAGTACGCCCGGGACTAGCTCCTACGAGCAGTACTTC.

The J gene is TRBJ1-2, the V gene TRBV27; the match to TRBD1 covers 7 bases. CDR3 length equals 13 residues. CDR1 MNHEY and CDR2 SMNVEV come from the germline V gene (reference sequence). The V segment lost 3 bases and the J segment 8 bases; nucleotides outside the gene matches: 6. The CDR3 loop reads CASSFEGAGGYTF. The CDR3 DNA is TGTGCCAGCAGTTTTGAGGGGGCGGGCGGCTACACCTTC.

This clonotype has only a few counts. The chain combines TRBV12-3 or TRBV12-4 with TRBJ1-5, with 7 bases matching TRBD1. The V segment lost 3 bases and the J segment 4 bases; nucleotides outside the gene matches: 3. This CDR3 spans 14 amino acids. The CDR3 bases are TGTGCCAGCAGTTTGGGGGGACAGAATCAGCCCCAGCATTTT. This encodes CASSLGGQNQPQHF.

This chain connects TRBV10-3 to TRBJ2-7; TRBD2 matches at 12 bases. The length of the CDR3 is 16 residues. Germline V gene sequence: CDR1 ENHRY, CDR2 SYGVKD. Trimming removed 3 bases from V and 6 bases from J; junction bases left unmatched: 9. In DNA, the CDR3 is TGTGCCATCAGTGATTCAGCTAGCGGGAGGGCCCCCGAGCAGTACTTC. Protein product: CAISDSASGRAPEQYF.